Here is one T cell receptor beta chain with its context. Germline V CDR1 and CDR2: PRHDT, FYEKMQ (reference sequence). Trimming left V 4 bases short and J 8 bases short, with 18 bases between. This CDR3 contains 16 residues. This entry is derived from a study of shared T cell receptors in the human thymus. The assay was immunoSEQ multiplex PCR, and TCRdb's table has in-frame clones only and misses some. The sample holds about 730,000 clones, approximately 83% seen once. The same data also contributed to another study, on human thymus T cells. From that report: Healthy Finnish infants undergoing corrective surgery for congenital heart defects were the donors. Corrective heart surgery yielded the resections from which the thymus tissue came. Gene usage for V and J segments appeared biased in thymic and blood repertoires. Overlap was high between thymic repertoires from unrelated individuals, as reported in related research.

The sequenced sample was thymocytes. The J gene is TRBJ1-6, the V gene TRBV13; D call uncertain. This sequence originates from a girl in the first two years of life with a congenital heart defect. DNA of the CDR3: TGTGCCAGCAGCTACTACCCAAATCTTGACGATTCACCCCTCCACTTT. Its translation is CASSYYPNLDDSPLHF. The variable domain in full, completed from reference TRBV13 and TRBJ1-6, reads AAGVIQSPRHLIKEKRETATLKCYPIPRHDTVYWYQQGPGQDPQFLISFYEKMQSDKGSIPDRFSAQQFSDYHSELNMSSLELGDSALYFCASSYYPNLDDSPLHFGNGTRLTVT.